These T cell receptor beta chains were read from a single sample in a study of CD8 T cells in ankylosing spondylitis. TCRdb re-called the 5' RACE reads through MiXCR, storing one row per CDR3 protein. The sample has 350,000 or so distinct CDR3 sequences; roughly 14% are singletons. Sequencing input: blood, either unsorted or a sorted T cell fraction (not recorded which). These receptors were obtained from a male donor with ankylosing spondylitis or in good health (not recorded which). Both conserved end residues are part of each CDR3. A D gene is named only where the DNA matches it firmly. The size of a clone is reported for some rows only, either as once, few or many, or as a class for expanded clones.

V: TRBV29-1; J: TRBJ2-2; size: many; D: .; CDR3: CSGAREGSTGELFF; DNA: TGCAGCGGCGCGAGGGAAGGGAGCACCGGGGAGCTGTTTTTT
V: TRBV7-8; J: TRBJ2-1; size: few; D: .; CDR3: CASSALRASNEQFF; DNA: TGTGCCAGCAGCGCTTTGAGGGCTAGCAATGAGCAGTTCTTC
V: TRBV7-9; J: TRBJ1-4; size: few; D: .; CDR3: CASNEDSAATNEKLFF; DNA: TGTGCCAGCAACGAGGATAGCGCTGCAACTAATGAAAAACTGTTTTTT
V: TRBV5-1; J: TRBJ2-3; size: .; D: TRBD2; CDR3: CASSPGLAGGETDTQYF; DNA: TGCGCCAGCAGCCCTGGACTAGCGGGGGGAGAAACAGATACGCAGTATTTT
V: TRBV12-3/TRBV12-4; J: TRBJ2-5; size: .; D: TRBD2; CDR3: CASSSGLAPGGQETQYF; DNA: TGTGCCAGCAGTTCGGGACTAGCACCAGGAGGGCAAGAGACCCAGTACTTC
V: TRBV4-2; J: TRBJ1-3; size: .; D: .; CDR3: CASSQDGWTHSGNTIYF; DNA: TGTGCCAGCAGCCAAGATGGCTGGACCCACTCTGGAAACACCATATATTTT
V: TRBV27; J: TRBJ2-6; size: few; D: .; CDR3: CASSLRGTSGANVLTF; DNA: TGTGCCAGCAGTCTTAGGGGGACCTCTGGGGCCAACGTCCTGACTTTC
V: TRBV3-1; J: TRBJ2-3; size: .; D: .; CDR3: CASSQVYSTDTQYF; DNA: TGTGCCAGCAGCCAAGTTTATAGCACAGATACGCAGTATTTT
V: TRBV5-1; J: TRBJ2-3; size: many; D: .; CDR3: CASSRGETSTDTQYF; DNA: TGCGCCAGCAGCCGGGGAGAGACTAGCACAGATACGCAGTATTTT
V: TRBV29-1; J: TRBJ2-1; size: few; D: .; CDR3: CSARGGAGYNEQFF; DNA: TGCAGCGCCCGTGGGGGGGCCGGCTACAATGAGCAGTTCTTC
V: TRBV6-5; J: TRBJ1-4; size: many; D: .; CDR3: CASSPSGEKLFF; DNA: TGTGCCAGCAGTCCCTCGGGGGAAAAACTGTTTTTT
V: TRBV20-1; J: TRBJ2-3; size: .; D: TRBD2; CDR3: CSARSAGVSTDTQYF; DNA: TGCAGTGCTAGGTCAGCGGGAGTCAGCACAGATACGCAGTATTTT
V: TRBV12-3/TRBV12-4; J: TRBJ2-1; size: many; D: .; CDR3: CASSLGEGREQFF; DNA: TGTGCCAGCAGTTTAGGAGAGGGTCGGGAGCAGTTCTTC
V: TRBV3-1; J: TRBJ2-5; size: few; D: .; CDR3: CASSPSRDFRRETQYF; DNA: TGTGCCAGCAGCCCCTCCCGGGACTTCCGAAGGGAGACCCAGTACTTC
V: TRBV6-5; J: TRBJ2-3; size: .; D: .; CDR3: CASSYGQTSSTDTQYF; DNA: TGTGCCAGCAGTTACGGCCAGACCTCTAGCACAGATACGCAGTATTTT
V: TRBV6-1; J: TRBJ1-3; size: .; D: TRBD1; CDR3: CASSRTGVSGNTIYF; DNA: TGTGCCAGTAGCCGTACAGGGGTATCAGGAAACACCATATATTTT
V: TRBV21-1; J: TRBJ2-7; size: few; D: .; CDR3: CASSYTQVSYEQYF; DNA: TGTGCCAGCAGCTATACCCAGGTTTCCTACGAGCAGTACTTC
V: TRBV11-2; J: TRBJ2-7; size: many; D: .; CDR3: CASSLTDNYEQYF; DNA: TGTGCCAGCAGTCTTACGGACAACTACGAGCAGTACTTC
V: TRBV7-9; J: TRBJ1-2; size: .; D: .; CDR3: CASSPDSYGYTF; DNA: TGTGCCAGCAGCCCCGACAGCTATGGCTACACCTTC
V: TRBV5-1; J: TRBJ1-1; size: .; D: .; CDR3: CASSLYRAAFF; DNA: TGCGCCAGCAGCTTATACAGGGCAGCTTTCTTT
V: TRBV5-6; J: TRBJ2-7; size: .; D: .; CDR3: CASSLAGVQGEQYF; DNA: TGTGCCAGCAGCTTGGCAGGGGTGCAGGGCGAGCAGTACTTC
V: TRBV11-2; J: TRBJ2-6; size: few; D: .; CDR3: CASRQALGGANVLTF; DNA: TGTGCCAGCAGGCAGGCCCTAGGAGGGGCCAACGTCCTGACTTTC
V: TRBV12-3/TRBV12-4; J: TRBJ2-5; size: .; D: TRBD2; CDR3: CASSPFGGLGETQYF; DNA: TGTGCCAGCAGCCCATTCGGGGGGTTAGGGGAGACCCAGTACTTC